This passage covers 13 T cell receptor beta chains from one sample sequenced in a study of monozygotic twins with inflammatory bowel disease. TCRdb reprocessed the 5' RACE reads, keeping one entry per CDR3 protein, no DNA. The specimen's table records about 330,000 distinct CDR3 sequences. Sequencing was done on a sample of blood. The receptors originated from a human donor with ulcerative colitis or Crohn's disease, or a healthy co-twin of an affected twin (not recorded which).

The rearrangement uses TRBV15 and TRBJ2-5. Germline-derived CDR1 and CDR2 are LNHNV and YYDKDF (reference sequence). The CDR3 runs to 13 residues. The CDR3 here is CATSRLYQETQYF. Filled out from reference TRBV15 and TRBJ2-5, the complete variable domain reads DAMVIQNPRYQVTQFGKPVTLSCSQTLNHNVMYWYQQKSSQAPKLLFHYYDKDFNNEADTPDNFQSRRPNTSFCFLDIRSPGLGDTAMYLCATSRLYQETQYFGPGTRLLVL.

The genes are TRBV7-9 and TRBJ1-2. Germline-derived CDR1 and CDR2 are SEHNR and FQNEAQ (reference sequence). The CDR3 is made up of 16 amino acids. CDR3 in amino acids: CASSLGLGTTNYGYTF.

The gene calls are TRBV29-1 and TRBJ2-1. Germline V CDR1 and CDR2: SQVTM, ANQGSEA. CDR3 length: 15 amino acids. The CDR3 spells CSVTYLGFDYNEQFF.

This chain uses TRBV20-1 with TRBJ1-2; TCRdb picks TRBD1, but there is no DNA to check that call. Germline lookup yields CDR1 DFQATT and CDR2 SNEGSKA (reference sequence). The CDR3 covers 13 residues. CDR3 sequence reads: CSATDRAEDGYTF.

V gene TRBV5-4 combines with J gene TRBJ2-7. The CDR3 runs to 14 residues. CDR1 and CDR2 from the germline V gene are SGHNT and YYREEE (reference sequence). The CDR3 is CASSLAVSVDEQYF.

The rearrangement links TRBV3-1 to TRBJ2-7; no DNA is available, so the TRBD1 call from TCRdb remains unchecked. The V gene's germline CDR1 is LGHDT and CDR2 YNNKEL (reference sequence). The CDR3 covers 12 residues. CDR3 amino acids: CARTGQPYEQYF.

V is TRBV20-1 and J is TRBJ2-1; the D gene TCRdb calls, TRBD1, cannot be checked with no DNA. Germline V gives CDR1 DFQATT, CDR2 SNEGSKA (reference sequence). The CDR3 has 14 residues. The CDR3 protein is CSALRGTADNEQFF.

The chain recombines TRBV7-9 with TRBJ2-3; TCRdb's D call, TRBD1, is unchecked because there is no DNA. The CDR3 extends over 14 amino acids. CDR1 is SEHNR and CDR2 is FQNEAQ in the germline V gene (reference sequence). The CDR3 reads CASSRDRAEDTQYF.

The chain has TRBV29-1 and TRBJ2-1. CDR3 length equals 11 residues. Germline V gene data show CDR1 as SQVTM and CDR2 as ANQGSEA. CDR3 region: CSVEWYNEQFF.

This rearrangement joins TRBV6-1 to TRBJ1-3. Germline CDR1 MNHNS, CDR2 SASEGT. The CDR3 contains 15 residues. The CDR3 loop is CASSEGRRAGNTIYF.

CDR3 protein: CVSSFFRDRADSGNTIYF. The J gene is TRBJ1-3, the V gene TRBV5-5; checking the TCRdb D call of TRBD1 is not possible without DNA. The length of the CDR3 is 18 residues. Germline V gene sequence: CDR1 SGHKS, CDR2 YYEKEE (reference sequence).

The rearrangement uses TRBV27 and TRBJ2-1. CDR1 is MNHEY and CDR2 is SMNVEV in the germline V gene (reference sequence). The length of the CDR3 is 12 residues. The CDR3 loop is CASSLVVGEQFF.

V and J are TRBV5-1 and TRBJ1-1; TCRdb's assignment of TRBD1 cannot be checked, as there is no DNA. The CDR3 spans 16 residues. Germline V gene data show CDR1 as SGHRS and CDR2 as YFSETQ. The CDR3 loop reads CASSLHGGQGDTEAFF. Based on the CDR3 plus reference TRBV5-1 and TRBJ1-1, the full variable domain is KAGVTQTPRYLIKTRGQQVTLSCSPISGHRSVSWYQQTPGQGLQFLFEYFSETQRNKGNFPGRFSGRQFSNSRSEMNVSTLELGDSALYLCASSLHGGQGDTEAFFGQGTRLTVV.